A selection of T cell receptor beta chains follows, all from one sample in a study of T cell changes during pregnancy in multiple sclerosis. Using immunoSEQ multiplex PCR, the repertoire was profiled, and TCRdb retains in-frame clones only, with some absent. The sample lists about 40,000 clones; roughly 90% were seen once. The input for sequencing was CD8+ T cells from peripheral blood mononuclear cells, taken in the first trimester of pregnancy. The source is a female donor with multiple sclerosis, enrolled in a pregnancy study. Both conserved end residues are part of each CDR3. The order of the fields is J gene, clone size, D gene, V gene, CDR3 DNA, CDR3 protein. The D gene is left open where the match is weak. Where a row states a size, it is once, few, many or the class of an expanded clone; other rows omit it.

TRBJ1-1	once	-	TRBV5-6	TGTGCCAGCAGCCAGAACCTTGAAGCTTTCTTT	CASSQNLEAFF
TRBJ2-2	-	TRBD2	TRBV5-1	TGCGCCAGCAGCTTGGCAGCGGGGGCCCACCCTGCGAACACCGGGGAGCTGTTTTTT	CASSLAAGAHPANTGELFF
TRBJ1-6	once	-	TRBV5-4	TGTGCCAGCAGCTTGGTTCAGCAGGAAAATTCACCCCTCCACTTT	CASSLVQQENSPLHF
TRBJ2-7	-	TRBD1	TRBV4-1	TGCGCCAGCAGCCAATTAGGGACAGGGACATACGAGCAGTACTTC	CASSQLGTGTYEQYF
TRBJ2-2	-	TRBD1	TRBV6-5	TGTGCCAGCATTTTAACAGGGGGCGTTTTCGGGGAGCTGTTTTTT	CASILTGGVFGELFF
TRBJ1-1	-	-	TRBV19	TGTGCCAGTAGCTACGAATTGTTAGCTTTCTTT	CASSYELLAFF
TRBJ1-4	-	-	TRBV5-6	TGTGCCAGCAGCCTTTATAATGAAAAACTGTTTTTT	CASSLYNEKLFF
TRBJ2-1	-	TRBD2	TRBV6-1	TGTGCCAGCAGTGAACTCGGGACTATTTACAATGAGCAGTTCTTC	CASSELGTIYNEQFF
TRBJ1-1	-	-	TRBV9	TGTGCCAGCAGCGTAGGAGTAGGGGGGGGAATGAACACTGAAGCTTTCTTT	CASSVGVGGGMNTEAFF
TRBJ1-6	-	TRBD1	TRBV5-6	TGTGCCAGCAGCCGCGGCGCGGGACAGGGTAATTCACCCCTCCACTTT	CASSRGAGQGNSPLHF
TRBJ2-7	-	-	TRBV19	TGTGCCAGTAGTCCTTCAGAGGGGGACGAGCAGTACTTC	CASSPSEGDEQYF
TRBJ1-1	-	-	TRBV27	TGTGCCAGCAGGTTGGGAGGGGGGAACACTGAAGCTTTCTTT	CASRLGGGNTEAFF
TRBJ2-7	-	TRBD1	TRBV27	TGTGCCAGCAGTTCCTCACAGGGGGTAATCTCCTACGAGCAGTACTTC	CASSSSQGVISYEQYF
TRBJ2-7	-	TRBD2	TRBV5-1	TGCGCCAGCAGCCAAGGAACTAGCGGGGGCTACGAGCAGTACTTC	CASSQGTSGGYEQYF
TRBJ2-2	-	TRBD1	TRBV6-6	TGTGCCAGCAGCGGGACAGGGACCCCCGGGGAGCTGTTTTTT	CASSGTGTPGELFF
TRBJ2-3	-	-	TRBV5-4	TGTGCCAGCAGCTTGACAGGGCTAGATACGCAGTATTTT	CASSLTGLDTQYF
TRBJ2-5	-	TRBD2	TRBV27	TGTGCCAGCAGTTTAAAGCGGGGCCAAGAGACCCAGTACTTC	CASSLKRGQETQYF
TRBJ2-3	-	TRBD1	TRBV4-1	TGCGCCAGCAGCCCTTTGACCGGGACAGGGACAGATACGCAGTATTTT	CASSPLTGTGTDTQYF
TRBJ1-1	-	-	TRBV6-1	TGTGCCAGCGGGATACAGGGCACTGAAGCTTTCTTT	CASGIQGTEAFF
TRBJ2-4	-	TRBD1	TRBV2	TGTGCCAGCAGTGTCCAGGGGGCGCGAGACATTCAGTACTTC	CASSVQGARDIQYF
TRBJ2-7	-	-	TRBV9	TGTGCCAGCAGCGTAGGGGTAGGGGCCGACGAGCAGTACTTC	CASSVGVGADEQYF
TRBJ2-6	-	TRBD1	TRBV6-6	TGTGCCAGCATCGGAGACAGGGGGCCTGGGGCCAACGTCCTGACTTTC	CASIGDRGPGANVLTF
TRBJ2-7	-	TRBD1	TRBV5-1	TGCGCCAGCAGCTTCACGACAGGGCCCTCCTACGAGCAGTACTTC	CASSFTTGPSYEQYF
TRBJ2-1	-	TRBD1	TRBV27	TGTGCCAGCAGTCGGTCTTGGGACAGGGTTGGCTCCTACAATGAGCAGTTCTTC	CASSRSWDRVGSYNEQFF
TRBJ2-7	-	TRBD1	TRBV7-6	TGTGCCAGCAGCTTAGCCGGGACAGGGCCCAACGAGCAGTACTTC	CASSLAGTGPNEQYF
TRBJ2-2	-	-	TRBV7-8	TGTGCCAGCAGCTTAGCACTAGCTGGCGGGGAGCTGTTTTTT	CASSLALAGGELFF
TRBJ2-5	-	TRBD2	TRBV27	TGTGCCAGCAGTCCCGGACTAGCGGGGGAGACCCAGTACTTC	CASSPGLAGETQYF
TRBJ1-5	-	-	TRBV5-6	TGTGCCAGCACCCGGCAAGGGGGTAGTCAGCCCCAGCATTTT	CASTRQGGSQPQHF
TRBJ2-1	-	-	TRBV21-1	TGTGCCAGCAGAGGCAACGGCTACAGAGGGATTTACAATGAGCAGTTCTTC	CASRGNGYRGIYNEQFF
TRBJ1-5	-	-	TRBV13	TGTGCCAGCAGCTTAGGCCGGGAGCCCCAGCATTTT	CASSLGREPQHF
TRBJ1-2	-	TRBD1	TRBV2	TGTGCCAGCAGTGAGCTTACGACAGGGGGATATGGCTACACCTTC	CASSELTTGGYGYTF
TRBJ2-1	-	TRBD2	TRBV7-3	TGTGCCAGCAGCTTAACGGGGGTAGCGGGGGAGAACAATGAGCAGTTCTTC	CASSLTGVAGENNEQFF
TRBJ2-7	-	TRBD1	TRBV5-1	TGCGCCAGCTGGGGGACAGGGGCATCCGAGCAGTACTTC	CASWGTGASEQYF